Many counts were recorded for the clone carrying this T cell receptor beta chain. Its antigen is still unknown. From 10 ml of fresh peripheral blood, PBMCs were isolated. Amplification of TCR beta CDR3 regions used RNA as the template. A set of HTBI primers served as the primers for a first-round RT-PCR of the TCR CDR3. TCRdb independently ran MiXCR on the multiplex PCR reads; one entry per CDR3 protein. Counted here are about 290,000 distinct CDR3 sequences, about an eighth occurring once; the ten biggest clones make up 7% to 9.5%. The source of the sample is a study of T cells in Graves' hyperthyroidism and ophthalmopathy. Study overall: Peripheral blood draws took place at initial diagnosis, ahead of any treatment.

General observations from the study: Patients with ophthalmopathy were separated from those with stable hyperthyroidism by a 13 V-J model.

The TCR originated in a middle-aged woman with Graves' hyperthyroidism. Sequencing was performed on blood.

The DNA for the CDR3 is TGTGCCAGCACCTCGGGACGACTACTCGGTGAAGCTTTCTTT. Its protein is CASTSGRLLGEAFF. The V call is TRBV25-1, the J call TRBJ1-1; D is perhaps TRBD1 (5 bases). Trimming cost V 7 bases and J 7 bases, with 19 bases left between them. The length of the CDR3 is 14 residues. The V gene's germline CDR1 is MGHDK and CDR2 SYGVNS.